Listed below are T cell receptor beta chains from one sample, sequenced in a study of T-cell reconstitution after alpha-beta-depleted transplantation in children. Using its own MiXCR run on the PCR reads, TCRdb lists one record per CDR3 protein. The table records about 980,000 distinct CDR3 sequences, under 30% of them present only once. The specimen comprised PBMCs, mostly from graft donor cells, sampled 360 days after TCRalphabeta/CD19-depleted stem cell transplant. The origin of the receptors is a boy less than two years old who had a stem cell transplant for SCID, so the T cells may come from the graft donor. Each CDR3 is given with its conserved first and last residue. The order of the fields is J gene, clone size, D gene, V gene, CDR3 DNA, CDR3 protein. D genes are given only for firm matches. Size is omitted from some rows. Given values are once, few, many or a class for expanded clones.

j_gene: TRBJ1-5
abundance: few
d_gene: -
v_gene: TRBV11-2
CDR3nt: TGTGCCAGCAGCTTAGAATCTGGGGGCTACTATCAGCCCCAGCATTTT
CDR3aa: CASSLESGGYYQPQHF

j_gene: TRBJ2-1
abundance: -
d_gene: -
v_gene: TRBV4-1
CDR3nt: TGCGCCAGCAGCCAAGCTTCGGCGAGCGGCGGGGAAGTCTTC
CDR3aa: CASSQASASGGEVF

j_gene: TRBJ1-2
abundance: -
d_gene: TRBD1
v_gene: TRBV5-1
CDR3nt: TGCGCCAGCAGCTTGGGGCGCCACAGGGGCCACTATGGCTACACCTTC
CDR3aa: CASSLGRHRGHYGYTF

j_gene: TRBJ2-3
abundance: -
d_gene: -
v_gene: TRBV2
CDR3nt: TGTGCCAGCAGTGAAAGGTTCCTGACAGATACGCAGTATTTT
CDR3aa: CASSERFLTDTQYF

j_gene: TRBJ2-5
abundance: -
d_gene: -
v_gene: TRBV12-3/TRBV12-4
CDR3nt: TGTGCCAGCAATTTACGAGGGGGCGCGGGGGAGACCCAGTACTTC
CDR3aa: CASNLRGGAGETQYF

j_gene: TRBJ2-3
abundance: few
d_gene: -
v_gene: TRBV5-1
CDR3nt: TGCGCCAGCAGCCCAGTGACTAGCACAGATACGCAGTATTTT
CDR3aa: CASSPVTSTDTQYF

j_gene: TRBJ2-7
abundance: few
d_gene: -
v_gene: TRBV5-1
CDR3nt: TGCGCCAGCAGCTTGAGGCTCTGGGCCAGGGTCGACCACGAGCAGTACTTC
CDR3aa: CASSLRLWARVDHEQYF

j_gene: TRBJ2-5
abundance: -
d_gene: TRBD2
v_gene: TRBV5-1
CDR3nt: TGCGCCAGCAGCCCGGGCGGGACTAGCGGGGGCGAGACCCAGTACTTC
CDR3aa: CASSPGGTSGGETQYF

j_gene: TRBJ2-1
abundance: few
d_gene: TRBD2
v_gene: TRBV19
CDR3nt: TGTGCCAGTAGTATAAATCAGCGGGGTGAGCAGTTCTTC
CDR3aa: CASSINQRGEQFF

j_gene: TRBJ1-3
abundance: -
d_gene: -
v_gene: TRBV10-3
CDR3nt: TGTGCCATCAGTGAGAAGGGGCCGGGAAACACCATATATTTT
CDR3aa: CAISEKGPGNTIYF

j_gene: TRBJ2-4
abundance: -
d_gene: TRBD2
v_gene: TRBV7-8
CDR3nt: TGTGCCAGCAGCTTAGTCCGGGGGGTCGGGAACATTCAGTACTTC
CDR3aa: CASSLVRGVGNIQYF

j_gene: TRBJ1-1
abundance: -
d_gene: -
v_gene: TRBV7-9
CDR3nt: TGTGCCAGCAGCTTAGTAAGCAGGGCAGGCTCTACTGAAGCTTTCTTT
CDR3aa: CASSLVSRAGSTEAFF

j_gene: TRBJ1-4
abundance: -
d_gene: -
v_gene: TRBV9
CDR3nt: TGTGCCAGCAGCGTAGTACCGACGGGGCCCGTGGGGGAAAAACTGTTTTTT
CDR3aa: CASSVVPTGPVGEKLFF

j_gene: TRBJ2-7
abundance: -
d_gene: TRBD1
v_gene: TRBV5-1
CDR3nt: TGCGCCAGCAGCCGGACGACAGGGGGCGTCTACGAGCAGTACTTC
CDR3aa: CASSRTTGGVYEQYF

j_gene: TRBJ1-2
abundance: -
d_gene: -
v_gene: TRBV20-1
CDR3nt: TGCAGTGCTGGACCAGGGTCCCTCTATGGCTACACCTTC
CDR3aa: CSAGPGSLYGYTF

j_gene: TRBJ2-7
abundance: few
d_gene: TRBD1
v_gene: TRBV29-1
CDR3nt: TGCAGCGTTGCCCGGGACAGAACCTACGAGCAGTACTTC
CDR3aa: CSVARDRTYEQYF

j_gene: TRBJ1-4
abundance: many
d_gene: -
v_gene: TRBV12-3/TRBV12-4
CDR3nt: TGTGCCAGCAGTTTGGGGGGAACTAATGAAAAACTGTTTTTT
CDR3aa: CASSLGGTNEKLFF

j_gene: TRBJ2-5
abundance: -
d_gene: TRBD2
v_gene: TRBV3-1
CDR3nt: TGTGCCAGCAGCAAGACTAGCGGGGAAGAGACCCAGTACTTC
CDR3aa: CASSKTSGEETQYF

j_gene: TRBJ2-1
abundance: -
d_gene: -
v_gene: TRBV7-7
CDR3nt: TGTGCCAGCAGCTTAAGACAGTCCAATGAGCAGTTCTTC
CDR3aa: CASSLRQSNEQFF

j_gene: TRBJ2-3
abundance: -
d_gene: TRBD2
v_gene: TRBV7-2
CDR3nt: TGTGCCAGCAGCTTGTACGGGGGGGCCACAGATACGCAGTATTTT
CDR3aa: CASSLYGGATDTQYF

j_gene: TRBJ1-1
abundance: few
d_gene: -
v_gene: TRBV9
CDR3nt: TGTGCCAGCAGCGGGGAAGGGTCGGTCACTGAAGCTTTCTTT
CDR3aa: CASSGEGSVTEAFF

j_gene: TRBJ2-7
abundance: -
d_gene: TRBD1
v_gene: TRBV27
CDR3nt: TGTGCCAGTCTAAACGGACAGGGCTACGAGCAGTACTTC
CDR3aa: CASLNGQGYEQYF

j_gene: TRBJ2-1
abundance: -
d_gene: TRBD1
v_gene: TRBV12-3/TRBV12-4
CDR3nt: TGTGCCAGCAGCCTGATCATGGGACAGCCAAGAGAGCAGTTCTTC
CDR3aa: CASSLIMGQPREQFF

j_gene: TRBJ2-1
abundance: few
d_gene: -
v_gene: TRBV20-1
CDR3nt: TGCAGTGCTAGAGATTTTCTTTACAATGAGCAGTTCTTC
CDR3aa: CSARDFLYNEQFF

j_gene: TRBJ2-5
abundance: -
d_gene: -
v_gene: TRBV6-2/TRBV6-3
CDR3nt: TGTGCCAGCAGTTACTCCCGGACGCCCCAAGAGACCCAGTACTTC
CDR3aa: CASSYSRTPQETQYF

j_gene: TRBJ2-3
abundance: -
d_gene: TRBD2
v_gene: TRBV2
CDR3nt: TGTGCCAGCACCGGACTAGCGGGGGAGGATACGCAGTATTTT
CDR3aa: CASTGLAGEDTQYF

j_gene: TRBJ2-3
abundance: few
d_gene: -
v_gene: TRBV9
CDR3nt: TGTGCCAGCAGCGCCACCCAGGGTGTGCCGCAGTATTTT
CDR3aa: CASSATQGVPQYF

j_gene: TRBJ1-5
abundance: -
d_gene: -
v_gene: TRBV4-3
CDR3nt: TGCGCCAGCAGCCAAGAAAACGGCCTCAATCAGCCCCAGCATTTT
CDR3aa: CASSQENGLNQPQHF

j_gene: TRBJ2-1
abundance: -
d_gene: TRBD2
v_gene: TRBV12-3/TRBV12-4
CDR3nt: TGTGCCAGCAATCTCGGACTAGCGGGGGGGCGCTACAATGAGCAGTTCTTC
CDR3aa: CASNLGLAGGRYNEQFF

j_gene: TRBJ2-3
abundance: -
d_gene: TRBD1
v_gene: TRBV30
CDR3nt: TGTGCCTGGCACAGGGGGCGGGGAGATACGCAGTATTTT
CDR3aa: CAWHRGRGDTQYF

j_gene: TRBJ2-5
abundance: few
d_gene: -
v_gene: TRBV29-1
CDR3nt: TGCAGCGTGGACAGCCAGCTTCAAGAGACCCAGTACTTC
CDR3aa: CSVDSQLQETQYF

j_gene: TRBJ2-5
abundance: -
d_gene: -
v_gene: TRBV7-2
CDR3nt: TGTGCCAGCAGCTTAGATTTAGGGTGGCCTCAAGAGACCCAGTACTTC
CDR3aa: CASSLDLGWPQETQYF

j_gene: TRBJ2-3
abundance: few
d_gene: -
v_gene: TRBV12-3/TRBV12-4
CDR3nt: TGTGCCTCCGGGGACCCCTCGGATACGCAGTATTTT
CDR3aa: CASGDPSDTQYF

j_gene: TRBJ2-1
abundance: few
d_gene: -
v_gene: TRBV9
CDR3nt: TGTGCCAGCAGCGTAGAAGGCAGGGGAGGATACAATGAGCAGTTCTTC
CDR3aa: CASSVEGRGGYNEQFF

j_gene: TRBJ2-1
abundance: -
d_gene: -
v_gene: TRBV2
CDR3nt: TGTGCCAGCAGTGATGGGCTAGCTGGCAATGAGCAGTTCTTC
CDR3aa: CASSDGLAGNEQFF

j_gene: TRBJ2-1
abundance: -
d_gene: -
v_gene: TRBV11-2
CDR3nt: TGTGCCAGCAGCCTTTGGGGGGGGGGCCCCAGGAATGAGCAGTTCTTC
CDR3aa: CASSLWGGGPRNEQFF

j_gene: TRBJ2-7
abundance: few
d_gene: TRBD2
v_gene: TRBV20-1
CDR3nt: TGCAGTGCCCTCCGGGGACTAGCGTTCTACGAGCAGTACTTC
CDR3aa: CSALRGLAFYEQYF

j_gene: TRBJ2-1
abundance: few
d_gene: -
v_gene: TRBV15
CDR3nt: TGTGCCACCAGCAGAGATGGAGGGGCTGAGCAGTTCTTC
CDR3aa: CATSRDGGAEQFF

j_gene: TRBJ2-3
abundance: -
d_gene: -
v_gene: TRBV15
CDR3nt: TGTGCCACCAGCAGAGGGGGGATGGTAGATACGCAGTATTTT
CDR3aa: CATSRGGMVDTQYF